A single sample gave rise to the 10 T cell receptor beta chains below, sequenced in a study of T cells in Graves' hyperthyroidism and ophthalmopathy. Amplified TCR beta CDR3 regions derived from RNA transcripts. Using the HTBI primer set, a first-round RT-PCR was run on the TCR CDR3. TCRdb passed the multiplex PCR reads through MiXCR, listing each CDR3 protein once. The profile shows 650,000 to 750,000 distinct CDR3 sequences, around 13% of them singletons. Sequencing used blood. These receptors originate from a young woman with Graves' hyperthyroidism.

This clonotype was observed a handful of times. A read error may produce the germline difference seen at one junction end. The V gene is TRBV20-1, the J gene TRBJ2-1; D call uncertain. This CDR3 is built from 15 residues. In germline, CDR1 is DFQATT, CDR2 SNEGSKA (reference sequence). CDR3 protein: CSAKKQKSSYNGQFF. The CDR3 DNA follows: TGCAGTGCTAAGAAACAGAAAAGCTCCTACAATGGGCAGTTCTTC.

This clonotype has at least ten counts. This rearrangement joins TRBV12-3 or TRBV12-4 to TRBJ1-5, with 10 bases fitting TRBD1. The CDR3 covers 20 residues. V lost 2 bases to trimming and J lost 3 bases; unmatched junction nucleotides: 16. The CDR3 loop is CASSLRTGGWSRGFNQPQHF. The CDR3 coding sequence is TGTGCCAGCAGTTTAAGGACAGGGGGATGGAGTAGGGGATTCAATCAGCCCCAGCATTTT.

Only a few counts were recorded for this clonotype. The V call is TRBV15, the J call TRBJ2-6; D is ambiguous. Between the trimmed V and J ends, which lost 9 bases and 0 bases, there was a span of 30 bases. The CDR3 consists of 21 residues. Germline V gives CDR1 LNHNV, CDR2 YYDKDF (reference sequence). The CDR3 sequence: CATSNSGQQALPLSGANVLTF. CDR3 coding DNA: TGTGCCACAAGTAACTCCGGGCAACAAGCCCTACCACTCTCTGGGGCCAACGTCCTGACTTTC.

This clonotype was seen at least ten times. The chain joins TRBV18 to TRBJ2-1; 9 positions match TRBD1. The CDR3 covers 14 residues. J lost 7 bases, V lost 5 bases, and 6 bases had no gene match. The germline V gene encodes CDR1 KGHSH and CDR2 LQKENI. CDR3 in DNA: TGTGCCAGCTCATCGGGACAGGGTGGGAATGAGCAGTTCTTC. Translating it yields CASSSGQGGNEQFF. The entire variable domain, with the rest obtained from reference TRBV18 and TRBJ2-1, is as follows: NAGVMQNPRHLVRRRGQEARLRCSPMKGHSHVYWYRQLPEEGLKFMVYLQKENIIDESGMPKERFSAEFPKEGPSILRIQQVVRGDSAAYFCASSSGQGGNEQFFGPGTRLTVL.

This clonotype was detected ten times or more. V gene TRBV27 combines with J gene TRBJ1-1, with no clear D. This CDR3 is built from 15 residues. Per germline, CDR1 MNHEY and CDR2 SMNVEV (reference sequence). V gave up 5 bases and J gave up 8 bases, with 21 bases separating them. The chain's CDR3 is CASSQVQAVPWEAFF. The CDR3 region has the DNA TGTGCCAGCAGTCAAGTTCAGGCCGTCCCTTGGGAAGCTTTCTTT.

The rearrangement uses TRBV20-1 and TRBJ2-5, with 16 bases lining up with TRBD2. Per the germline V gene, CDR1 is DFQATT and CDR2 is SNEGSKA (reference sequence). V lost 6 bases, J lost 4 bases, and 8 bases stayed unmatched. This CDR3 has 16 amino acids. The CDR3 sequence is CSARPGLAGGPETQYF. The CDR3 DNA reads TGCAGTGCCCGGCCGGGACTAGCGGGAGGGCCAGAGACCCAGTACTTC.

Many counts were recorded for this clonotype. The chain combines TRBV12-3 or TRBV12-4 with TRBJ2-7, with D maybe TRBD1 (6 bases). V lost 6 bases and J lost 3, with 15 bases in between. This CDR3 is 14 amino acids long. The DNA for the CDR3 is TGTGCCAGCAGGACAGGCTCGCTCCGCTACGAGCAGTACTTC. Its protein is CASRTGSLRYEQYF.

This clonotype was seen at least ten times. The V call is TRBV3-1, the J call TRBJ2-1; D tentatively fits TRBD1 or TRBD2 (5 bases each). Germline CDR1 reads LGHDT; CDR2 reads YNNKEL (reference sequence). Trimming left V 0 bases short and J 0 bases short, with 12 bases between. This CDR3 region has 17 residues. The CDR3 loop is CASSQDWDRDSYNEQFF. The CDR3, as DNA: TGTGCCAGCAGCCAAGATTGGGACCGCGACTCCTACAATGAGCAGTTCTTC.

This clonotype was counted only a few times. The junction differs from germline at one of its ends, possibly a read error. This chain links TRBV28 with TRBJ2-7; no clear D gene. This CDR3 contains 15 residues. The V gene's germline CDR1 is MDHEN and CDR2 SYDVKM. The CDR3 sequence is CASSFRALSSYEPYF. Here the CDR3 DNA reads TGTGCCAGCAGTTTTCGGGCCCTCTCCTCCTACGAGCCGTACTTC.

This clonotype has ten or more counts. The J gene is TRBJ2-1, the V gene TRBV3-1; D is unclear. Per germline, CDR1 LGHDT and CDR2 YNNKEL (reference sequence). CDR3 size: 14 residues. V was shortened by 0 bases and J by 8 bases, with 11 bases between the two germline ends. CDR3 in DNA: TGTGCCAGCAGCCAAGACCTGGCACCACATGAGCAGTTCTTC. This encodes CASSQDLAPHEQFF.